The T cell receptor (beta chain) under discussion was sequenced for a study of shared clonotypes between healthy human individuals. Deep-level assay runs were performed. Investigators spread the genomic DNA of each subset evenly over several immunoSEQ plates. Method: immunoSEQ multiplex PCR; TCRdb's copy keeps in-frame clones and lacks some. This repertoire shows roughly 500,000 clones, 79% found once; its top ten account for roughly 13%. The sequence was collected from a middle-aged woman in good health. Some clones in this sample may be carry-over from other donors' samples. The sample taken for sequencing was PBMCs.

CDR3 coding DNA: TGTGCCAGCAGCACCACGGGAATCCAGTACTTC. This encodes CASSTTGIQYF. The rearrangement uses TRBV6-5 and TRBJ2-5; D might be TRBD2 (5 bases). The CDR3 consists of 11 residues. Germline CDR1 and CDR2: MNHEY and SVGAGI. V was pared by 6 bases and J by 10 bases, with 12 bases between.